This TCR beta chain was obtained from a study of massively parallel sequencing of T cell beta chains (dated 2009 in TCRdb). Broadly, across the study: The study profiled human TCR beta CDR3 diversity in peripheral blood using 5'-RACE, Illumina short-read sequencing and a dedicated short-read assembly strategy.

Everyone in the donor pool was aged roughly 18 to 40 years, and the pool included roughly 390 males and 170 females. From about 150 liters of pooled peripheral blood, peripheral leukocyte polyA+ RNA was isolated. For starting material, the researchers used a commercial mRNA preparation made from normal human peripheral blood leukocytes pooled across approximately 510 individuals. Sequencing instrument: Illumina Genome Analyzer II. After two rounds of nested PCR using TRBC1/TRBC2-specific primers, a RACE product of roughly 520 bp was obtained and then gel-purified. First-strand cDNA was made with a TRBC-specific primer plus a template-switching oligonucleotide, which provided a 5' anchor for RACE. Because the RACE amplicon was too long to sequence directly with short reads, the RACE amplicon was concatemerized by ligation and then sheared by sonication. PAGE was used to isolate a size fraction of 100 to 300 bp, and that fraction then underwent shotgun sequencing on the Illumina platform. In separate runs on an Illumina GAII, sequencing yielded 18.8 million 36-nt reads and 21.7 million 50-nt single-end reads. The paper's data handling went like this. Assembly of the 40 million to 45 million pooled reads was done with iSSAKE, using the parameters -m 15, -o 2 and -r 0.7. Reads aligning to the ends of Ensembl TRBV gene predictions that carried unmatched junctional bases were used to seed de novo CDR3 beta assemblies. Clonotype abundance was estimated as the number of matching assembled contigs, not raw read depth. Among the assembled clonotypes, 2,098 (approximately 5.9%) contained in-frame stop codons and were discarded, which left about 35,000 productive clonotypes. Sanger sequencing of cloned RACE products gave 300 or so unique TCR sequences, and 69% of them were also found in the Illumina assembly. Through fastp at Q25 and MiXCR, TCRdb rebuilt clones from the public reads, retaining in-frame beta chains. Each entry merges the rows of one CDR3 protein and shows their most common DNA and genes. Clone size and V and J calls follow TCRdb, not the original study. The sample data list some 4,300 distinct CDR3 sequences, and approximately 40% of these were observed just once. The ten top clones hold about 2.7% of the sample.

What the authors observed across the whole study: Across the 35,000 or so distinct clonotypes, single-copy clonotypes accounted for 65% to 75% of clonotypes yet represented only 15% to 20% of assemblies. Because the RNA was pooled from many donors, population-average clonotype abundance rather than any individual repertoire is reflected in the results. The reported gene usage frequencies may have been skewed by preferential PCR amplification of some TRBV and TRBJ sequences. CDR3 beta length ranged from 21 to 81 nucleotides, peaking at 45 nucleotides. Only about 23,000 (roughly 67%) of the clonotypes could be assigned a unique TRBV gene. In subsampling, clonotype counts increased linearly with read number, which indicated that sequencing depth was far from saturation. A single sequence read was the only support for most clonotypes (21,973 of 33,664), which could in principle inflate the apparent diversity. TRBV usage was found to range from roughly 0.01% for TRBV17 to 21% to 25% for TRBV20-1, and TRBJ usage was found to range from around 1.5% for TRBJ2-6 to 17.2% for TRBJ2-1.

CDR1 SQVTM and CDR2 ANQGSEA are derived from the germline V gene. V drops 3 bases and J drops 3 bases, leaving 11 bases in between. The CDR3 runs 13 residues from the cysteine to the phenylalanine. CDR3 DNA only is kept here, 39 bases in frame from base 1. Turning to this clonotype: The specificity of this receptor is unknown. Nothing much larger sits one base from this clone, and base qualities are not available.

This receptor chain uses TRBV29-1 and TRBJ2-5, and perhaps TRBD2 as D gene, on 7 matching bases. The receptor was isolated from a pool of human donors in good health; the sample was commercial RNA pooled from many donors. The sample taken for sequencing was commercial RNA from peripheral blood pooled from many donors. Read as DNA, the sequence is TGCAGCGTTGACGGGGGGCTAGAAGAGACCCAGTACTTC. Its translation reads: CSVDGGLEETQYF.